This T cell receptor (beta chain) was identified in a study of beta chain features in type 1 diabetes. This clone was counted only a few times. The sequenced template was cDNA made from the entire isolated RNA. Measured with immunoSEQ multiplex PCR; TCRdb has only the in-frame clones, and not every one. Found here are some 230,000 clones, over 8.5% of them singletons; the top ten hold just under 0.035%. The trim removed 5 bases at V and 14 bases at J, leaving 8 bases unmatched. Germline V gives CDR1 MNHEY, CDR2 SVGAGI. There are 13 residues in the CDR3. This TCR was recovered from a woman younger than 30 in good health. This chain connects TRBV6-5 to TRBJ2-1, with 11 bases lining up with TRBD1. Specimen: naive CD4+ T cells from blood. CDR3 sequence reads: CASSATWDRGKFF. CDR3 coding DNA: TGTGCCAGCAGTGCTACCTGGGACAGGGGGAAGTTCTTC.